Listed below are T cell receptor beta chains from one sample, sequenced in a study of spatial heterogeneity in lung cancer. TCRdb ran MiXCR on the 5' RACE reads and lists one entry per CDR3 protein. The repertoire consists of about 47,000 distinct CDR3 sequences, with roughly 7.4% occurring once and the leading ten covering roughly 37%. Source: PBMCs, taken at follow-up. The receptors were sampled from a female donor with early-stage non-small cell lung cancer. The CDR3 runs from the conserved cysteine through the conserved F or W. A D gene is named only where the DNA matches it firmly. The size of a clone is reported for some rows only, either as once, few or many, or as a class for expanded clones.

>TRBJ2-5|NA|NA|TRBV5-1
TGCGCCAGCAGCTTGGAAGGGGAAGAGACCCAGTACTTC
CASSLEGEETQYF
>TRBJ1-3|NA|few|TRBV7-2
TGTGCCAGCAGGATGGTTGGGGGGTTGAATAGAAACACCATATATTTT
CASRMVGGLNRNTIYF
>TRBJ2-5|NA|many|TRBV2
TGTGCCAGCATGGAGTGGGGCCAAGAGACCCAGTACTTC
CASMEWGQETQYF
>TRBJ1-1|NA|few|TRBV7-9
TGTGCCAGCAGCTTACGACAAAAGAACACTGAAGCTTTCTTT
CASSLRQKNTEAFF
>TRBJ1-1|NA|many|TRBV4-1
TGCGCCAGCAGCCAAGATCCCGGACAGTGGGCTTTCTTT
CASSQDPGQWAFF
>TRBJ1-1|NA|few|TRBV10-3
TGTGCCATCAGTCTACAGGGGAACACTGAAGCTTTCTTT
CAISLQGNTEAFF
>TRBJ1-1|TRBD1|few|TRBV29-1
TGCAGCGTATACAGGGGGACTGAAGCTTTCTTT
CSVYRGTEAFF
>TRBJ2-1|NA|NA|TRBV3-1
TGTGCCAGCAGCCAAGTAAGCCATGAGCAGTTCTTC
CASSQVSHEQFF
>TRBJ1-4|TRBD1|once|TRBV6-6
TGTGCCAGCAGCAGTATGACAGGGAGAAATGAAAAACTGTTTTTT
CASSSMTGRNEKLFF
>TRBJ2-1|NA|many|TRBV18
TGTGCCAGCTCACCCCTTCGAGAGGGCCATGAGCAGTTCTTC
CASSPLREGHEQFF
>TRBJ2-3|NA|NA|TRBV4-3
TGCGCCAGCAGCCAAGTCGGCGCAGGCGGGGATACGCAGTATTTT
CASSQVGAGGDTQYF
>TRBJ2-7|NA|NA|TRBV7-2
TGTGCCAGCAGCCCCTTACAAGGGGGCGAGCAGTACTTC
CASSPLQGGEQYF
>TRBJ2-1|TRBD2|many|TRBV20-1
TGCAGTGCTAGAGTTAGCGGGGGGAACTACAATGAGCAGTTCTTC
CSARVSGGNYNEQFF
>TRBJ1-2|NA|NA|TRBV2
TGTGCCAGCAGTCGAGACAGCTATGGCTACACCTTC
CASSRDSYGYTF
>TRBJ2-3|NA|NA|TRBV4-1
TGCGCCAGCAGCCAAGCGTGGTCGAGGGGGACAGATACGCAGTATTTT
CASSQAWSRGTDTQYF
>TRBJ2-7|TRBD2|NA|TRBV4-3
TGCGCCAGCAGCCAAGATATTCACGCTAGCGGGTCCTACGAGCAGTACTTC
CASSQDIHASGSYEQYF
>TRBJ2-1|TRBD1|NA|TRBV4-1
TGCGCCAGCAGCCAAAGGACAGGGGGTGGCCTCAGGGGGTCCTACAATGAGCAGTTCTTC
CASSQRTGGGLRGSYNEQFF
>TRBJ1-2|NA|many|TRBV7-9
TGTGCCAGCAGCATCGGGGTCTATGGCTACACCTTC
CASSIGVYGYTF
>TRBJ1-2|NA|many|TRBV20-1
TGCAGTGCTAGTCCCGGCCAGCTCTATGGCTACACCTTC
CSASPGQLYGYTF
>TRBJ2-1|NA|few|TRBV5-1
TGCGCCAGCAGCTTTAGGGGGGGCCTTGAGCAGTTCTTC
CASSFRGGLEQFF
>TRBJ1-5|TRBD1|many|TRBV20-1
TGCAGTGCTCGGGGACAGAATAGCAATCAGCCCCAGCATTTT
CSARGQNSNQPQHF
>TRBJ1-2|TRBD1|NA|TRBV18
TGTGCCAGCTCACCCCAGGGACAGGGGGGTGCCTATGGCTACACCTTC
CASSPQGQGGAYGYTF
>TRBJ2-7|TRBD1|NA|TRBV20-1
TGCAGTGCTCACAGGGGCACCTCCTCCTACGAGCAGTACTTC
CSAHRGTSSYEQYF
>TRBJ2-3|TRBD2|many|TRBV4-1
TGCGCCAGCAGCCTCCCAACGTTTGCGGGGGGCACAGATACGCAGTATTTT
CASSLPTFAGGTDTQYF